The 28 T cell receptor beta chains reported below all come from one sample, sequenced in a study of T-cell memory formation after mild COVID-19. TCRdb reprocessed the 5' RACE reads via MiXCR and lists one record per CDR3 protein. Of hundreds of thousands of distinct CDR3 sequences in the sample, 20% to 25% are singletons; the top ten hold approximately 8.4%. The sample consisted of PBMCs or a T cell subset sorted from them (not recorded which). The receptor set was obtained from an adult woman who had mild COVID-19 (a few samples of this study predate the infection). Cell type and time point are not known.

This clonotype was observed a handful of times. V is TRBV25-1 and J is TRBJ2-5; D is ambiguous. V lost 3 bases to trimming and J lost 7 bases, with 6 bases between them. This CDR3 spans 11 amino acids. The germline V gene encodes CDR1 MGHDK and CDR2 SYGVNS. The CDR3 protein is CASSDPSTQYF. The CDR3 DNA reads TGTGCCAGCAGTGACCCCTCGACCCAGTACTTC.

The table lists this clonotype with a few counts. The rearrangement links TRBV4-1 to TRBJ2-7, with D maybe TRBD1 (6 bases). V was shortened by 3 bases and J by 7 bases, with 10 bases between the two germline ends. The CDR3 loop spans 12 amino acids. Per germline, CDR1 MGHRA and CDR2 YSYEKL. The CDR3 DNA is TGCGCCAGCAGCCAGGGACACCTAGAGCAGTACTTC. Protein: CASSQGHLEQYF.

The gene calls are TRBV7-2 and TRBJ2-3; D not certain. This CDR3 contains 14 residues. Germline V gene data show CDR1 as SGHTA and CDR2 as FQGNSA. The V end lost 3 bases, the J end lost 4 bases, and 11 bases lay between the germline ends. DNA for the CDR3: TGTGCCAGCAGCTTCTCACGATCCCCAGATACGCAGTATTTT. Translating it yields CASSFSRSPDTQYF.

This clonotype was detected only a few times. The CDR3 spells CSAADRGLITDTQYF. The CDR3 DNA reads as TGCAGCGCCGCGGACAGGGGGCTTATCACAGATACGCAGTATTTT. The J gene is TRBJ2-3, the V gene TRBV29-1, with 11 nucleotides matching TRBD1. V shed 7 bases and J 2 bases; nucleotides not matched to a gene: 8. CDR1 SQVTM and CDR2 ANQGSEA come from the germline V gene. This CDR3 has 15 amino acids.

Only a few counts were recorded for this clonotype. The gene calls are TRBV24-1 and TRBJ2-2; 7 positions agree with TRBD1. Germline loops: CDR1 KGHDR, CDR2 SFDVKD. The CDR3 length is 15 residues. The ends lost 0 bases at V and 6 bases at J; junction bases unmatched: 3. This chain's CDR3 is CATSDLRQGAGELFF. The CDR3 DNA is TGTGCCACCAGTGATTTGCGACAGGGTGCCGGGGAGCTGTTTTTT.

V and J are TRBV4-2 and TRBJ1-4; D is perhaps TRBD1 (6 bases). The ends were cut back, 1 base at V and 4 bases at J, with 13 bases in the middle. The length of the CDR3 is 16 residues. Germline values: CDR1 LGHNA, CDR2 YNFKEQ. The DNA for the CDR3 is TGTGCCAGCAGCCAAGCCGATCAGGGGAATAATGAAAAACTGTTTTTT. Encoded protein: CASSQADQGNNEKLFF.

This clonotype occurred once. V and J are TRBV11-1 and TRBJ2-3; no clear D gene. Germline V gives CDR1 SGHAT, CDR2 FQDESV (reference sequence). This CDR3 comprises 12 residues. Trimming removed 6 bases at V and 2 bases at J, with 6 bases between. The CDR3 is CASRSHTDTQYF. The CDR3 DNA is TGTGCCAGCAGATCTCACACAGATACGCAGTATTTT.

This clonotype was seen only a few times. This rearrangement joins TRBV5-1 to TRBJ2-1; possibly TRBD2 for D (5 bases). The CDR3 length is 15 residues. CDR1 is SGHRS and CDR2 is YFSETQ in the germline V gene. Trimming pared 1 base from V and 8 bases from J, leaving 16 bases between. For the CDR3, the DNA is TGCGCCAGCAGCTTGTTAGGGAGTCTGAGTGATGAGCAGTTCTTC. It codes for CASSLLGSLSDEQFF. Looking up the rest from reference TRBV5-1 and TRBJ2-1 gives the full variable domain: KAGVTQTPRYLIKTRGQQVTLSCSPISGHRSVSWYQQTPGQGLQFLFEYFSETQRNKGNFPGRFSGRQFSNSRSEMNVSTLELGDSALYLCASSLLGSLSDEQFFGPGTRLTVL.

The gene calls are TRBV12-3 or TRBV12-4 and TRBJ2-3, with D perhaps matching TRBD2 (5 bases). Trimming shortened V by 1 base and J by 3 bases, and 14 bases separated the two germline ends. The CDR3 is made up of 16 amino acids. CDR3 bases: TGTGCCAGCAGTTTAGGCCCCGGGGAAGATACAGATACGCAGTATTTT. Its translation: CASSLGPGEDTDTQYF.

This sequence joins TRBV3-1 and TRBJ1-2; TRBD1 agrees at 8 bases. The CDR3 spans 15 residues. J lost 7 bases, V lost 4 bases, and 11 bases had no gene match. Per the germline V gene, CDR1 is LGHDT and CDR2 is YNNKEL (reference sequence). The CDR3 bases are TGTGCCAGCAGCCGCCTCGGACAGGGAATAGGTGGCTACACCTTC. This sequence encodes CASSRLGQGIGGYTF.

This clonotype was counted between two and nine times. The genes are TRBV21-1 and TRBJ2-3; the listed D gene, TRBD1, was not tested against the DNA. TRBV21-1 is reported as a pseudogene. CDR3 length equals 14 residues. DNA for the CDR3: TGTGCCAGCAGCAAAGGACGAAGGGGAGATACGCAGTATTTT. Amino acids: CASSKGRRGDTQYF.

The V gene is TRBV29-1, the J gene TRBJ1-1; no definite D call. Trimming removed 3 bases at V and 1 base at J, with 6 bases between. CDR1 SQVTM and CDR2 ANQGSEA come from the germline V gene. The CDR3 sequence is 12 residues long. CDR3 DNA sequence: TGCAGCGTTGATTGGACGAACACTGAAGCTTTCTTT. Protein product: CSVDWTNTEAFF.

In this sample, this clonotype turned up a few times. The chain recombines TRBV4-3 with TRBJ2-5; D is unresolved. The V gene's germline CDR1 is LGHNA and CDR2 YSLEER. This CDR3 has 15 residues. V lost 1 base and J lost 6, with 15 bases in between. The CDR3 loop is CASSQVVGPGKTQYF. CDR3 DNA: TGCGCCAGCAGCCAAGTAGTGGGCCCTGGGAAGACCCAGTACTTC.

Only a few counts were recorded for this clonotype. This chain joins TRBV7-3 and TRBJ2-1; TRBD2 might be the D (6 bases). Deletions cut 1 base from V and 2 bases from J, with 9 bases between. Germline loops: CDR1 SGHTA, CDR2 FQGTGA. This CDR3 has 15 amino acids. The DNA of the CDR3 is TGTGCCAGCAGCTTAATACTAGCTACCTACAATGAGCAGTTCTTC. Amino acids: CASSLILATYNEQFF.

The chain has TRBV20-1 and TRBJ1-6; the D gene is possibly TRBD1 (6 bases). CDR3 length: 18 residues. Germline values: CDR1 DFQATT, CDR2 SNEGSKA (reference sequence). Between the trimmed V and J ends, which lost 1 base and 7 bases, there was a span of 23 bases. The CDR3: CSARVEDRSFPGNSPLHF. The DNA of the CDR3 is TGCAGTGCTAGAGTGGAAGACAGGTCGTTTCCCGGGAATTCACCCCTCCACTTT.

V is TRBV2 and J is TRBJ2-1, with TRBD1 matching 9 bases. CDR1 and CDR2 from the germline V gene are SNHLY and FYNNEI. V was pared by 5 bases and J by 6 bases, with 11 bases of the junction left unmatched. This CDR3 is built from 16 residues. CDR3 residues: CASSSPRQGGGNEQFF. The CDR3 DNA follows: TGTGCCAGCAGTTCTCCCCGACAGGGGGGGGGCAATGAGCAGTTCTTC.

J is TRBJ1-2 and V is TRBV27, with a weak D call TRBD1 (5 bases). The CDR3 consists of 13 residues. Germline V gene data show CDR1 as MNHEY and CDR2 as SMNVEV (reference sequence). V was cut by 6 bases and J by 4 bases, with 12 bases left in between. CDR3 nucleotides: TGTGCCAGCAGCCCTCGACAGATCTATGGCTACACCTTC. Residues: CASSPRQIYGYTF.

This clonotype was seen more than once but under ten times. J is TRBJ2-7 and V is TRBV10-3; D unresolved. V dropped 5 bases and J dropped 5 bases, with 13 bases sitting between them. The germline V gene encodes CDR1 ENHRY and CDR2 SYGVKD. The CDR3 contains 13 residues. CDR3 in amino acids: CAISRRDADEQYF. The CDR3 bases are TGTGCCATCAGTAGGAGAGACGCCGACGAGCAGTACTTC.

The gene calls are TRBV20-1 and TRBJ1-1, with D uncertain. CDR1 and CDR2 from the germline V gene are DFQATT and SNEGSKA (reference sequence). V lost 3 bases and J 1 base, leaving 15 bases between the germline ends. This CDR3 has 15 residues. The CDR3 loop reads CSARGRTSGNTEAFF. CDR3 nucleotide sequence: TGCAGTGCTAGGGGAAGAACAAGTGGGAACACTGAAGCTTTCTTT.

This sequence joins TRBV6-5 and TRBJ1-4; D remains ambiguous. The germline CDR1 and CDR2 sequences are MNHEY and SVGAGI. Trimming stripped 6 bases from V and 8 bases from J, with 13 bases between. The length of the CDR3 is 13 residues. The chain's CDR3 is CASSYQPREKLFF. The DNA of the CDR3 is TGTGCCAGCAGCTACCAACCTCGAGAAAAACTGTTTTTT.

The rearrangement links TRBV5-6 to TRBJ2-7; D perhaps matches TRBD2 (6 bases). This CDR3 is 14 amino acids long. Germline V gene sequence: CDR1 SGHDT, CDR2 YYEEEE. The germline V and J ends were trimmed by 0 bases and 0 bases, with 7 bases remaining between them. This chain's CDR3 is CASSLEEGSYEQYF. CDR3 in DNA: TGTGCCAGCAGCTTGGAGGAGGGCTCCTACGAGCAGTACTTC.

The chain has TRBV13 and TRBJ1-2; D gene uncertain. In germline, CDR1 is PRHDT, CDR2 FYEKMQ (reference sequence). The length of the CDR3 is 12 residues. With 2 bases removed from V and 3 bases from J, the gap between germline ends came to 4 bases. The CDR3 is CASSLRYYGYTF. As DNA, the CDR3 is TGTGCCAGCAGCTTACGTTACTATGGCTACACCTTC.

The sample holds a few counts of this clonotype. The chain links TRBV4-3 to TRBJ2-1; D ambiguous. This CDR3 has 16 amino acids. Germline V lookup: CDR1 LGHNA, CDR2 YSLEER. Trimming removed 0 bases from V and 4 bases from J, with 13 bases in between. The CDR3 loop is CASSQDPAAPYNEQFF. The CDR3 DNA follows: TGCGCCAGCAGCCAAGATCCGGCAGCGCCATACAATGAGCAGTTCTTC.

The rearrangement uses TRBV7-9 and TRBJ2-7; 8 bases fit TRBD2. Germline V lookup: CDR1 SEHNR, CDR2 FQNEAQ (reference sequence). Losses at the gene ends were 4 bases for V and 2 bases for J; bases not matched to a gene: 10. CDR3 size: 16 residues. The CDR3 sequence: CASSSALAGVTYEQYF. DNA of the CDR3: TGTGCCAGCAGCTCAGCGCTAGCGGGTGTTACCTACGAGCAGTACTTC. Drawing the rest from reference TRBV7-9 and TRBJ2-7, the complete variable domain is DTGVSQNPRHKITKRGQNVTFRCDPISEHNRLYWYRQTLGQGPEFLTYFQNEAQLEKSRLLSDRFSAERPKGSFSTLEIQRTEQGDSAMYLCASSSALAGVTYEQYFGPGTRLTVT.

V is TRBV3-1 and J is TRBJ2-1; D perhaps matches TRBD2 (5 bases). The V end was cut by 4 bases, the J end by 7 bases, with 11 bases between. CDR1 and CDR2 from the germline V gene are LGHDT and YNNKEL (reference sequence). CDR3 size: 13 residues. This CDR3 is CASSLWTGNEQFF. The CDR3 coding sequence is TGTGCCAGCAGCCTTTGGACGGGGAATGAGCAGTTCTTC.

This clonotype was seen a handful of times. The chain has TRBV19 and TRBJ1-6; perhaps TRBD1 as D (5 bases). The CDR3 extends over 13 amino acids. CDR1 and CDR2 (germline): LNHDA, SQIVND (reference sequence). Trimming shortened V by 8 bases and J by 7 bases, and 12 bases separated the two germline ends. This CDR3 reads CASGPPGNSPLHF. For the CDR3, the DNA is TGTGCCAGTGGGCCGCCAGGGAATTCACCCCTCCACTTT.

This clonotype was seen a handful of times. CDR3 nucleotides: TGTGCCAGCAGTTTAACCAGACTAGCGGTCTACGAGCAGTACTTC. Protein sequence: CASSLTRLAVYEQYF. The V and J genes are TRBV11-2 and TRBJ2-7; the match to TRBD2 covers 9 bases. V trimming: 6 bases; J trimming: 3 bases; junction bases outside the gene matches: 9. This CDR3 is built from 15 residues. The V gene's germline CDR1 is SGHAT and CDR2 FQNNGV.

About this clonotype: One base away lies a much larger clone, so this may be a sequencing read error. CDR3 amino acids: CASSLDQNAEAFF. The CDR3 region has the DNA TGTGCCAGCAGCTTAGACCAGAACGCTGAAGCTTTCTTT. The V gene is TRBV7-2, the J gene TRBJ1-1; D uncertain. Germline V gene sequence: CDR1 SGHTA, CDR2 FQGNSA. The CDR3 is made up of 13 amino acids.